Below are 7 T cell receptor beta chains sequenced from a single sample in a study of blood T cells in healthy people across ages. A sample-barcoded 5' primer and a J-beta primer mix were used in a second PCR of roughly 6 to 11 cycles. TCRdb ran MiXCR on the 5' RACE reads and lists one entry per CDR3 protein. The table lists 550,000 to 600,000 distinct CDR3 sequences, 40% to 55% of them singletons. Source material: blood. These receptors all stem from an elderly man in good health.

This clonotype was counted between two and nine times. The chain combines TRBV20-1 with TRBJ2-7, with a tentative D call TRBD2 (6 bases). In germline, CDR1 is DFQATT, CDR2 SNEGSKA (reference sequence). This CDR3 is built from 15 residues. V lost 0 bases and J 1 base, leaving 13 bases between the germline ends. The DNA for the CDR3 is TGCAGTGCTAGAGATCGGGGGAGCCTATCCTACGAGCAGTACTTC. This codes for CSARDRGSLSYEQYF.

This rearrangement joins TRBV24-1 to TRBJ2-7, with 8 bases identical to TRBD2. The end of the DNA is better explained by TRBJ2-5, so the J call may be wrong. Germline V gives CDR1 KGHDR, CDR2 SFDVKD. This CDR3 is built from 15 residues. CDR3 protein: CATSDFRGGKETQYF. Written as DNA, the CDR3 is TGTGCCACCAGTGATTTTCGGGGGGGAAAAGAGACCCAGTACTTC.

DNA of the CDR3: TGTGCCAGCAGCGACACCGGGACCAACGGATGGCCCCAGCATTTT. Amino acids: CASSDTGTNGWPQHF. The chain uses TRBV3-1 and TRBJ1-5; perhaps TRBD1 as D (5 bases). The germline V gene encodes CDR1 LGHDT and CDR2 YNNKEL (reference sequence). This CDR3 comprises 15 residues. Trimming pared 5 bases from V and 9 bases from J, leaving 20 bases between.

The rearrangement joins TRBV5-1 to TRBJ2-3; TRBD2 matches at 15 bases. CDR3 length: 19 amino acids. Losses at the gene ends were 4 bases for V and 2 bases for J; bases not matched to a gene: 11. Germline values: CDR1 SGHRS, CDR2 YFSETQ. The CDR3 bases are TGCGCCAGCAGCCAACGGACTAGCGGGGGGGCTATGGTCACAGATACGCAGTATTTT. Translating it yields CASSQRTSGGAMVTDTQYF. Variable domain in full (rest from reference TRBV5-1 and TRBJ2-3): KAGVTQTPRYLIKTRGQQVTLSCSPISGHRSVSWYQQTPGQGLQFLFEYFSETQRNKGNFPGRFSGRQFSNSRSEMNVSTLELGDSALYLCASSQRTSGGAMVTDTQYFGPGTRLTVL.

The rearrangement links TRBV5-5 to TRBJ2-5; 7 bases map to TRBD2. The length of the CDR3 is 13 residues. Trimming removed 2 bases from V and 3 bases from J; junction bases left unmatched: 1. CDR1 is SGHKS and CDR2 is YYEKEE in the germline V gene (reference sequence). The CDR3 DNA sequence: TGTGCCAGCAGCTTCGGACTAGAAGAGACCCAGTACTTC. Amino acids: CASSFGLEETQYF.

This chain uses TRBV11-2 with TRBJ2-2; no definite D call. Germline loops: CDR1 SGHAT, CDR2 FQNNGV. Trimming took 5 bases from V and 6 from J, leaving 10 bases between them. The CDR3 length is 13 residues. DNA for the CDR3: TGTGCCAGCAGCCAATTAGTAGCCGGGGAGCTGTTTTTT. Its translation is CASSQLVAGELFF.

The V and J genes are TRBV20-1 and TRBJ1-5; no clear D gene. Germline V CDR1 and CDR2: DFQATT, SNEGSKA (reference sequence). The CDR3 length is 13 residues. Trimming pared 4 bases from V and 1 base from J, leaving 8 bases between. CDR3 sequence reads: CSAKSTSNQPQHF. CDR3 nucleotide sequence: TGCAGTGCTAAAAGTACCAGCAATCAGCCCCAGCATTTT.